The clone carrying this T cell receptor beta chain was seen more than once but under ten times. Its antigen is currently unknown. One entry per CDR3 protein results from TCRdb running MiXCR on the reads. Of roughly 640,000 distinct CDR3 sequences listed, roughly a quarter are singletons. This sample stems from a study of T cell repertoires in cytomegalovirus infection. Study summary: Public TCR beta signature analysis indicated the presence of both CMV infection and matching HLA type. Study observations and caveats: Cumulative public TCR beta family frequency identified CMV carriers with the relevant HLA. In two of eight donors, the top clonotype was HLA-C-restricted CMV-specific.

The CDR3 consists of 12 residues. The germline V gene encodes CDR1 SQVTM and CDR2 ANQGSEA. V lost 7 bases and J 0 bases, leaving 10 bases between the germline ends. The clonotype comes from a human donor in good health (CMV status not recorded). Some clones in this sample may be carry-over from other donors' samples. This chain links TRBV29-1 with TRBJ2-7, with no clear D. Material: CD8+ T cells from PBMCs. The CDR3 region is CSAGDSSYEQYF. For the CDR3, the DNA is TGCAGCGCGGGTGATTCCTCCTACGAGCAGTACTTC.